The sequence of this T cell receptor (beta chain) was determined in a study of blood T cell repertoires in COVID-19. The table came from immunoSEQ multiplex PCR; TCRdb's copy has only in-frame clones and leaves some out. Among 130,000 or so clones listed, around three quarters were seen once. This clone was picked up one time. This CDR3 has 16 residues. Germline V gives CDR1 SEHNR, CDR2 FQNEAQ (reference sequence). The J segment lost 4 bases and the V segment lost 5 bases, leaving 6 bases of the junction unmatched. This receptor was identified in a man aged 50 or older with acute or convalescent COVID-19. This chain uses TRBV7-9 with TRBJ2-2, with 11 bases lining up with TRBD1. Input material: peripheral blood. The CDR3 reads CASSAPGQGGTGELFF. The CDR3 nucleotides read TGTGCCAGCAGCGCTCCGGGACAGGGGGGCACCGGGGAGCTGTTTTTT.